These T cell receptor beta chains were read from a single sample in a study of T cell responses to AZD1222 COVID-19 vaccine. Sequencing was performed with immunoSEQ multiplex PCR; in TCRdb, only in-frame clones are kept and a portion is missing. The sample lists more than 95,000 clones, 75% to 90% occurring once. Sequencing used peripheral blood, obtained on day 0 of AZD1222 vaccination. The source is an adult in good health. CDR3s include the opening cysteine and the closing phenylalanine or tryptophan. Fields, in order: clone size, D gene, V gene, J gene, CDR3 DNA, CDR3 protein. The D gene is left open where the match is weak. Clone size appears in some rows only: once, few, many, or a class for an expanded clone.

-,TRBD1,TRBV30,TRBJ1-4,TGTGCCTGGAGTCGGGACAGGGTGGGAGAAAAACTGTTTTTT,CAWSRDRVGEKLFF
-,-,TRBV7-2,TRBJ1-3,TGTGCCAGCAGCTTCCAGGGAATCCTCTCTGGAAACACCATATATTTT,CASSFQGILSGNTIYF
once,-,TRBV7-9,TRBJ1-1,TGTGCCAGCAGCTTAGGGTCGGGGGGCACTGAAGCTTTCTTT,CASSLGSGGTEAFF
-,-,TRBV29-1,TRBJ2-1,TGCAGCGTTATCTACAATGAGCAGTTCTTC,CSVIYNEQFF
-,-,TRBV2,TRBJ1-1,TGTGCCAGCAGTCTTGGGCCCCCGGAAGCTTTCTTT,CASSLGPPEAFF
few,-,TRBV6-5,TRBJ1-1,TGTGCCACCTCCGGGACACAAACTTTCTTT,CATSGTQTFF
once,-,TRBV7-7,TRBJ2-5,TGTGCCAGCAGCTTAACTCTTGCGGAGACCCAGTACTTC,CASSLTLAETQYF
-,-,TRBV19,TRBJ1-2,TGTGCCAGTAGTTTGGGAGAATATGGCTACACCTTC,CASSLGEYGYTF
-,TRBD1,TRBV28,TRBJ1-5,TGTGCCAGCATTACGGGACAGGATAATCAGCCCCAGCATTTT,CASITGQDNQPQHF
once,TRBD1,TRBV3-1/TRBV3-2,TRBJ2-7,TGTGCCAGCAGCCAAGACTTCACAGGGGGAATATACGAGCAGTACTTC,CASSQDFTGGIYEQYF
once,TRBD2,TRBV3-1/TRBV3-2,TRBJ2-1,TGTGCCAGCAGCCAAGATGCGGGGGGCTCCCGTGAGTTCTTC,CASSQDAGGSREFF
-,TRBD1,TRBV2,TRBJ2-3,TGTGCCAGCAGTGAAGCGAGACAGGGGGCCACAGATACGCAGTATTTT,CASSEARQGATDTQYF
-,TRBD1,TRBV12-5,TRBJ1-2,TGTGCTAGTGGTTTGGTGCTGGGACAGGGTGATCAAGGCTACACCTTC,CASGLVLGQGDQGYTF
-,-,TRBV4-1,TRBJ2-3,TGCGCCAGCAGCCAAGCTTCGGTCGGAGATACGCAGTATTTT,CASSQASVGDTQYF
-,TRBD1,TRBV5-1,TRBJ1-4,TGCGCCAGCAGCTTGTCCGGGACAGTAACCGAAAAACTGTTTTTT,CASSLSGTVTEKLFF
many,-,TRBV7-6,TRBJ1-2,TGTGCCAGCAGCTTAACGGGCAGGGGTAACTATGGCTACACCTTC,CASSLTGRGNYGYTF
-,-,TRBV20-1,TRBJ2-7,TGCAGTGCTAGTTATGGGGGCAGATCTGAGCAGTACTTC,CSASYGGRSEQYF
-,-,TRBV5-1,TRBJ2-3,TGCGCCAGCAGCTTGGATGGGGATCGCACAGATACGCAGTATTTT,CASSLDGDRTDTQYF
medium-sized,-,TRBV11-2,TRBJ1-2,TGTGCCAGCAGCGCCGGACTTAATGGCTACACCTTC,CASSAGLNGYTF
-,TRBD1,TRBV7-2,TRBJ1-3,TGTGCCAGCAGCTTCCCTCGACAGGGCTCTGGAAACACCATATATTTT,CASSFPRQGSGNTIYF
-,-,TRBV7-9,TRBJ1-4,TGTGCCAGCAGCCAGACAGCAACTAATGAAAAACTGTTTTTT,CASSQTATNEKLFF
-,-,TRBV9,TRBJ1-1,TGTGCCAGCTCATCCGGGATTTCGTTAAGGGAAGCTTTCTTT,CASSSGISLREAFF
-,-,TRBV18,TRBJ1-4,TGTGCCAGCTCACCACTGACCGGCCCGGAAAAACTGTTTTTT,CASSPLTGPEKLFF
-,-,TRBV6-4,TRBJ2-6,TGTGCCAGCAGTCTCCAAAATACTGGGGCCAACGTCCTGACTTTC,CASSLQNTGANVLTF
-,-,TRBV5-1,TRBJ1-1,TGCGCCAGCCAAAGACAAACTGGAAACACTGAAGCTTTCTTT,CASQRQTGNTEAFF
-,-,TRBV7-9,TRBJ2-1,TGTGCCAGCAGCTTCCCAGGTGACAGTAAAAATGAGCAGTTCTTC,CASSFPGDSKNEQFF
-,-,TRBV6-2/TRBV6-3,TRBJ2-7,TGTGCCAGCAGCAGACCGCCGGGAGCTAAATGGTCCTACGAGCAGTACTTC,CASSRPPGAKWSYEQYF
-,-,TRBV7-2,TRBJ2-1,TGTGCCAGCAGCCCGAGGGCCTGGAATGAGCAGTTCTTC,CASSPRAWNEQFF
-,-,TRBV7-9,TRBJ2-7,TGTGCCAGCAGCCACATTTCGTGGGGAGAAGGTTTCTACGAGCAGTACTTC,CASSHISWGEGFYEQYF
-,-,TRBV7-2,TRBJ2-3,TGTGCCAGCAGAACGAGGGTGGGCACAGATACGCAGTATTTT,CASRTRVGTDTQYF
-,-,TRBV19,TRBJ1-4,TGTGCCAGTAGTATCAACGGACCGAGCCATGAAAAACTGTTTTTT,CASSINGPSHEKLFF
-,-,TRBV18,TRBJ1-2,TGTGCCAGCTCACCAGGTGATAACTATGGCTACACCTTC,CASSPGDNYGYTF
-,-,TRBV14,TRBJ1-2,TGTGCCAGCAGCCAAGCGCACGGACGGCTTTATGGCTACACCTTC,CASSQAHGRLYGYTF
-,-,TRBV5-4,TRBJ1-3,TGTGCCAGCAGCTTCTTGGGGTCCGGGTCTGGAAACACCATATATTTT,CASSFLGSGSGNTIYF
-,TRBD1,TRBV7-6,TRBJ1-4,TGTGCCAGCAGCTTGATGACAGGGCCAGGCGAAAAACTGTTTTTT,CASSLMTGPGEKLFF
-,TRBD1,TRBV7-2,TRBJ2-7,TGTGCCAGCAGACAGACAGGGGGAGCCTACGAGCAGTACTTC,CASRQTGGAYEQYF
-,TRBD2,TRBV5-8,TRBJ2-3,TGTGCCAGCACTCAAGCGGGGGGAAGCACAGATACGCAGTATTTT,CASTQAGGSTDTQYF
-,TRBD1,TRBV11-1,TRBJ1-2,TGTGCCAGCAGCCCTCGACAGGGGGGAAGAGGTGGCTACACCTTC,CASSPRQGGRGGYTF
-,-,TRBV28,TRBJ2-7,TGTGCCAGCGGGCGACAAGTCTACGAGCAGTACTTC,CASGRQVYEQYF
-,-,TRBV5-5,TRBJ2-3,TGTGCCAGCAGCTTGGAGTCCAGAGGGAGGAATACGCAGTATTTT,CASSLESRGRNTQYF
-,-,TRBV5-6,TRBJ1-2,TGTGCCAGCAGCCGCAATGTTCCCCGCCGGTCTAACTATGGCTACACCTTC,CASSRNVPRRSNYGYTF
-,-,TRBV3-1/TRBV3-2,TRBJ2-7,TGTGCCAGCAGCGACTCACAGGGTTACGAGCAGTACTTC,CASSDSQGYEQYF
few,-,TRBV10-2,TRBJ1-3,TGCGCCAGCAGTGAAGGGTGGGGAAGAGGAAACACCATATATTTT,CASSEGWGRGNTIYF
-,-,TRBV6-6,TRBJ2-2,TGTGCCAGCAACGCCGGACAGAACACCGGGGAGCTGTTTTTT,CASNAGQNTGELFF
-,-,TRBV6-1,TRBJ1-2,TGTGCCAGCAGTGAGTCAGGGGAGTTTGGCGGCTACACCTTC,CASSESGEFGGYTF
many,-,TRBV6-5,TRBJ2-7,TGTGCCAGCAGTTCGCCGGCGGGGGCACGTTACGAGCAGTACTTC,CASSSPAGARYEQYF
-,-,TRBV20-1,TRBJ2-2,TGCAGTGCTAGTGGGGACATAATAAGCACCGGGGAGCTGTTTTTT,CSASGDIISTGELFF
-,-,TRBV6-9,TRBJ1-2,TGTGCCAGCAGTTACACGGACAGCAACTATGGCTACACCTTC,CASSYTDSNYGYTF
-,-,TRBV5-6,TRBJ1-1,TGTGCCAGCAGCTTGGTCGGTGGTGACACTGAAGCTTTCTTT,CASSLVGGDTEAFF
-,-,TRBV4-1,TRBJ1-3,TGCGCCAGCGGCTTTTCGGGGGACGCTAAGTCTGGAAACACCATATATTTT,CASGFSGDAKSGNTIYF
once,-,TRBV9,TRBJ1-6,TGTGCCAGCAGCGTGACAGGAAGGAGGGATTCACCCCTCCACTTT,CASSVTGRRDSPLHF